This T cell receptor (beta chain) emerged from a study of Graves' ophthalmopathy and Graves' hyperthyroidism. General study points: Built on 13 signatures, a model told ophthalmopathy apart from stable hyperthyroidism with almost 90% sensitivity and approximately 80% specificity.

This clonotype showed up many times. Its antigen is unidentified. Beta-chain TCR CDR3 regions were amplified from RNA transcripts. HTBI-primed RT-PCR formed the first round, and a multiplex PCR formed the second. TCRdb re-called the multiplex PCR reads through MiXCR, storing one row per CDR3 protein. The profile shows 620,000 or so distinct CDR3 sequences, 20% to 25% of them singletons. This CDR3 contains 12 residues. V lost 8 bases, J lost 0 bases, and 7 bases lay in between. The sequencing input was peripheral blood. The J gene is TRBJ1-1, the V gene TRBV12-3 or TRBV12-4; D remains unclear. This clonotype was sampled from a young woman with stable Graves' hyperthyroidism. Some clones in this sample may be carry-over from other donors' samples. This chain's CDR3 is CASEGLNTEAFF. The CDR3 DNA follows: TGTGCCAGCGAGGGATTGAACACTGAAGCTTTCTTT.